Listed below are T cell receptor beta chains from one sample, sequenced in a study of identical twins. One entry per CDR3 protein results from TCRdb running MiXCR on the 5' RACE reads. This sample carries hundreds of thousands of distinct CDR3 sequences, about 24% of them seen once, and the ten largest clones take roughly 2.8%. The sample was also reused in another study, on T cells expressing NK-cell markers.

The sample taken for sequencing was CD4+ T cells sorted from blood. The receptors come from a woman younger than 30 in good health. The CDR3 runs from the conserved cysteine through the conserved F or W. The order of the fields is J gene, D gene, clone size, V gene, CDR3 protein, CDR3 DNA. D genes are given only for firm matches. The size of a clone is reported for some rows only, either as once, few or many, or as a class for expanded clones.

TRBJ2-7,NA,few,TRBV11-2,CASSRDSEQYF,TGTGCCAGCAGCCGGGACTCGGAGCAGTACTTC
TRBJ2-1,TRBD2,NA,TRBV20-1,CSARAGTSHEQFF,TGCAGTGCTAGAGCAGGGACTAGCCATGAGCAGTTCTTC
TRBJ1-6,NA,few,TRBV3-1,CASSQDTRNSPLHF,TGTGCCAGCAGCCAAGATACGAGGAATTCACCCCTCCACTTT
TRBJ1-4,NA,NA,TRBV3-1,CASSRGRGPIEKLFF,TGTGCCAGCAGCCGGGGAAGGGGCCCTATAGAAAAACTGTTTTTT
TRBJ2-6,TRBD2,NA,TRBV20-1,CSASRLAGAGANVLTF,TGCAGTGCTAGTAGGCTAGCGGGGGCTGGGGCCAACGTCCTGACTTTC
TRBJ2-3,TRBD2,NA,TRBV29-1,CSAQTSGGDTQYF,TGCAGCGCCCAGACTAGCGGGGGTGATACGCAGTATTTT
TRBJ1-2,TRBD1,NA,TRBV11-2,CASSFGTELSF,TGTGCCAGCAGCTTTGGGACAGAACTTTCCTTC
TRBJ1-2,NA,NA,TRBV4-3,CASSQVAQDTYGYTF,TGCGCCAGCAGCCAAGTAGCGCAGGACACCTATGGCTACACCTTC
TRBJ2-1,NA,few,TRBV12-3/TRBV12-4,CASSPDYRPDEQFF,TGTGCCAGCAGTCCGGACTACCGGCCGGATGAGCAGTTCTTC
TRBJ2-7,TRBD2,few,TRBV5-1,CASSWGLAGGLLEQYF,TGCGCCAGCAGCTGGGGCCTAGCGGGGGGCCTATTGGAGCAGTACTTC
TRBJ1-5,NA,NA,TRBV6-5,CASSYSFEEGSSQHF,TGTGCCAGCAGTTACTCATTCGAGGAAGGTAGCTCACAGCATTTT
TRBJ1-6,TRBD1,NA,TRBV12-3/TRBV12-4,CASGQVTYNSPLHF,TGTGCCAGCGGACAGGTGACTTATAATTCACCCCTCCACTTT
TRBJ1-2,NA,many,TRBV18,CASSPPGIPVYGYTF,TGTGCCAGCTCACCACCAGGCATCCCGGTCTATGGCTACACCTTC
TRBJ1-1,NA,NA,TRBV10-3,CAGRDGDTEAFF,TGTGCCGGCCGGGACGGAGACACTGAAGCTTTCTTT
TRBJ2-7,NA,few,TRBV11-2,CASSSFYYEQYF,TGTGCCAGCAGCTCCTTCTACTACGAGCAGTACTTC
TRBJ2-7,TRBD2,NA,TRBV6-6,CASNPGEGLYF,TGTGCCAGCAACCCCGGGGAGGGGCTGTACTTC
TRBJ2-6,NA,few,TRBV6-1,CASMGGLGANVLTF,TGTGCCAGCATGGGGGGGCTTGGGGCCAACGTCCTGACTTTC
TRBJ1-4,NA,few,TRBV6-1,CASSDGRFALFF,TGTGCCAGCAGTGATGGCAGGTTCGCACTGTTTTTT
TRBJ2-1,TRBD1,NA,TRBV6-5,CASSLDRDRQLDHEQFF,TGTGCCAGCAGTTTGGACAGGGATAGACAGTTAGACCATGAGCAGTTCTTC
TRBJ1-4,NA,NA,TRBV20-1,CSPGGPRGEKLFF,TGCAGTCCGGGGGGGCCTCGGGGTGAAAAACTGTTTTTT
TRBJ2-3,TRBD1,NA,TRBV6-5,CASSFLTGAGTDTQYF,TGTGCCAGCAGTTTTCTAACAGGGGCCGGGACAGATACGCAGTATTTT
TRBJ1-2,TRBD1,few,TRBV5-1,CASSFGTGRDYGYTF,TGCGCCAGCAGCTTCGGGACAGGGAGAGACTATGGCTACACCTTC
TRBJ2-1,NA,NA,TRBV18,CASSYNYSYNEQFF,TGTGCCAGCTCATATAACTACTCCTACAATGAGCAGTTCTTC
TRBJ2-1,TRBD2,many,TRBV6-1,CASSNRLAGYNEQFF,TGTGCCAGCAGCAACCGACTAGCGGGATACAATGAGCAGTTCTTC
TRBJ2-5,TRBD1,few,TRBV12-3/TRBV12-4,CASSFWDRNEGRAQETQYF,TGTGCCAGCAGTTTCTGGGACAGGAACGAGGGTAGGGCACAAGAGACCCAGTACTTC
TRBJ1-1,TRBD1,few,TRBV5-1,CASSLGGTENTEAFF,TGCGCCAGCAGCTTGGGTGGGACAGAGAACACTGAAGCTTTCTTT
TRBJ2-3,NA,few,TRBV20-1,CSARLADTQYF,TGCAGTGCGCGGCTAGCAGATACGCAGTATTTT
TRBJ2-5,NA,NA,TRBV7-2,CASSPDMLGLGETQYF,TGTGCCAGCAGCCCAGATATGTTGGGGCTGGGGGAGACCCAGTACTTC
TRBJ2-1,NA,few,TRBV4-1,CASSQRPLRLSYNEQFF,TGCGCCAGCAGCCAAAGACCCTTGCGGCTCTCCTACAATGAGCAGTTCTTC